This TCR beta chain was obtained from a study of T cell responses to AZD1222 COVID-19 vaccine. Assay used: immunoSEQ multiplex PCR; TCRdb lists only in-frame clones, some missing. The sample shows approximately 180,000 clones, approximately 90% of them seen only once. On this clone: Its antigen remains unidentified.

With 0 bases removed from V and 6 bases from J, the gap between germline ends came to 12 bases. The CDR3 has 14 residues. CDR1 is GTSNPN and CDR2 is SVGIG in the germline V gene (reference sequence). Study-level points and caveats: Unmutated variant regions reportedly attract nearly half of all spike-specific TCRs.

The starting material was peripheral blood, obtained 28 days after the second dose of the MenACWY control vaccine. The TCR comes from an adult who received the MenACWY meningococcal vaccine as a control. V is TRBV30 and J is TRBJ1-5; D might be TRBD1 (6 bases). The DNA for the CDR3 is TGTGCCTGGAGTGTACAGGGAGGGCTTCAGCCCCAGCATTTT. It translates to CAWSVQGGLQPQHF. The full variable domain, its missing parts supplied by reference TRBV30 and TRBJ1-5, is SQTIHQWPATLVQPVGSPLSLECTVEGTSNPNLYWYRQAAGRGLQLLFYSVGIGQISSEVPQNLSASRPQDRQFILSSKKLLLSDSGFYLCAWSVQGGLQPQHFGDGTRLSIL.